Below, 24 T cell receptor beta chains from the same sample are listed, as sequenced in a study of beta chain features in type 1 diabetes. The antigens these receptors bind are not known. Study observations and caveats: Significant though moderate, a shortening of TCRB CDR3s appeared in all four CD4+ subsets of Type 1 diabetes patients.

Of the isolated RNA, all was reverse transcribed, and so the sequenced material was expressed TCRB transcripts. The method was immunoSEQ multiplex PCR; TCRdb's version includes in-frame clones alone and lacks a portion of them. The repertoire includes roughly 730,000 clones, 13% of them detected once, and about 0.02% sits in the top ten. Sequencing was carried out using naive CD4+ T cells from blood. Source of these receptors: a man between 18 and 35 years old with type 1 diabetes.

The chain joins TRBV2 to TRBJ1-5, with TRBD1 as a possible D gene (5 bases). The CDR3 is 13 residues long. V shed 7 bases and J shed 5 bases, with 12 bases lying between them. Looked up from germline, CDR1 is SNHLY and CDR2 is FYNNEI. The CDR3 loop is CASTGQLDQPQHF. The CDR3 region has the DNA TGTGCCAGCACTGGACAACTGGATCAGCCCCAGCATTTT.

The table lists this clone with a few counts. The chain couples TRBV18 to TRBJ1-5; a weak D match, TRBD1 (6 bases). The germline V gene has CDR1 KGHSH and CDR2 LQKENI. V was cut by 3 bases and J by 3 bases, with 15 bases left in between. This CDR3 contains 16 residues. CDR3 coding DNA: TGTGCCAGCTCACCCTCACGCGGACAGAACAATCAGCCCCAGCATTTT. It encodes CASSPSRGQNNQPQHF.

The V call is TRBV30, the J call TRBJ2-3; a weak D match, TRBD2 (6 bases). There are 16 residues in the CDR3. V was clipped by 0 bases and J by 0 bases, with 13 bases between them. CDR1 and CDR2 from the germline V gene are GTSNPN and SVGIG (reference sequence). This CDR3 is CAWSVPQGGSTDTQYF. The CDR3 DNA reads TGTGCCTGGAGTGTACCGCAGGGAGGCAGCACAGATACGCAGTATTTT.

The CDR3 DNA follows: TGTGCCAGCAGAGGGGGGCCCACTAATGAAAAACTGTTTTTT. This gives the protein CASRGGPTNEKLFF. The chain joins TRBV28 to TRBJ1-4; perhaps TRBD1 as D (6 bases). Germline CDR1 and CDR2: MDHEN and SYDVKM. The CDR3 consists of 14 residues. With 6 bases removed from V and 2 bases from J, the gap between germline ends came to 10 bases. Full variable domain (outside the CDR3, taken from reference TRBV28 and TRBJ1-4): DVKVTQSSRYLVKRTGEKVFLECVQDMDHENMFWYRQDPGLGLRLIYFSYDVKMKEKGDIPEGYSVSREKKERFSLILESASTNQTSMYLCASRGGPTNEKLFFGSGTQLSVL.

This clone appeared a few times. J is TRBJ1-2 and V is TRBV25-1; perhaps TRBD1 as D (5 bases). V was pared by 3 bases and J by 2 bases, with 7 bases between. The germline V gene has CDR1 MGHDK and CDR2 SYGVNS. The CDR3 runs to 13 residues. The CDR3 DNA is TGTGCCAGCAGTGAGGGACTGAACTATGGCTACACCTTC. Translation: CASSEGLNYGYTF.

V usage is TRBV11-2 and J usage is TRBJ1-2; D may be TRBD1 (6 bases). Trimming pared 5 bases from V and 12 bases from J, leaving 22 bases between. The CDR3 consists of 14 residues. CDR1 is SGHAT, CDR2 FQNNGV, per germline. For the CDR3, the DNA is TGTGCCAGCAGCCCACTCCGGGGGGCAGGGGCCCACACCTTC. Amino acid sequence: CASSPLRGAGAHTF.

This sequence joins TRBV29-1 and TRBJ1-1; D remains ambiguous. This CDR3 contains 13 residues. Germline V gene lookup returns CDR1 SQVTM and CDR2 ANQGSEA. V lost 7 bases, J lost 3 bases, and 15 bases lay in between. CDR3 coding DNA: TGCAGCGCCCGAAGGGTAGGTGACACTGAAGCTTTCTTT. Protein sequence: CSARRVGDTEAFF.

The chain joins TRBV2 to TRBJ2-7; 10 bases map to TRBD1. Germline loops: CDR1 SNHLY, CDR2 FYNNEI. V lost 6 bases and J lost 2; bases outside the gene matches: 4. This CDR3 is 14 amino acids long. As DNA, the CDR3 is TGTGCCAGCAGGAGGACAGGGGGGGCCTACGAGCAGTACTTC. Translating it yields CASRRTGGAYEQYF. The variable domain in full, completed from reference TRBV2 and TRBJ2-7, reads EPEVTQTPSHQVTQMGQEVILRCVPISNHLYFYWYRQILGQKVEFLVSFYNNEISEKSEIFDDQFSVERPDGSNFTLKIRSTKLEDSAMYFCASRRTGGAYEQYFGPGTRLTVT.

The V gene is TRBV7-9, the J gene TRBJ1-2; D is unclear. V was trimmed by 1 base and J by 6 bases, leaving 15 bases between them. Per germline, CDR1 SEHNR and CDR2 FQNEAQ (reference sequence). The CDR3 is 15 amino acids. The CDR3 DNA sequence: TGTGCCAGCAGCTTAGGCCTGAAAGAGAAGGATGGCTACACCTTC. This encodes CASSLGLKEKDGYTF.

This clone was found a few times. This chain connects TRBV5-1 to TRBJ2-3, with 8 bases identical to TRBD1. V was clipped by 4 bases and J by 3 bases; unmatched bases: 7. CDR1 and CDR2 (germline): SGHRS, YFSETQ. This CDR3 region has 15 residues. The CDR3 reads CASSEGQGATDTQYF. CDR3 coding DNA: TGCGCCAGCAGCGAAGGCCAGGGGGCGACAGATACGCAGTATTTT. Filled out from reference TRBV5-1 and TRBJ2-3, the complete variable domain reads KAGVTQTPRYLIKTRGQQVTLSCSPISGHRSVSWYQQTPGQGLQFLFEYFSETQRNKGNFPGRFSGRQFSNSRSEMNVSTLELGDSALYLCASSEGQGATDTQYFGPGTRLTVL.

This clone is a singleton in its sample. The V call is TRBV7-3, the J call TRBJ1-1; D is perhaps TRBD1 (5 bases). Per germline, CDR1 SGHTA and CDR2 FQGTGA. There are 17 residues in the CDR3. Trimming shortened V by 1 base and J by 1 base, and 16 bases separated the two germline ends. The CDR3 nucleotides read TGTGCCAGCAGCTTAAATTTATGGGGCGGCAAGAACACTGAAGCTTTCTTT. Translation: CASSLNLWGGKNTEAFF.

To note about this clone: Distinct nucleotide sequences in the sample also encode this CDR3. This chain joins TRBV7-9 and TRBJ2-5; D unresolved. The V gene lost 5 bases and the J gene lost 4 bases, with 8 bases spanning the gap. The germline gives CDR1 SEHNR, CDR2 FQNEAQ (reference sequence). The CDR3 is 12 amino acids. For the CDR3, the DNA is TGTGCCAGCAGCCCGCGTGGAGAGACCCAGTACTTC. This translates into CASSPRGETQYF. Full variable domain (outside the CDR3, taken from reference TRBV7-9 and TRBJ2-5): DTGVSQNPRHKITKRGQNVTFRCDPISEHNRLYWYRQTLGQGPEFLTYFQNEAQLEKSRLLSDRFSAERPKGSFSTLEIQRTEQGDSAMYLCASSPRGETQYFGPGTRLLVL.

This clone was counted only a few times. The genes are TRBV5-1 and TRBJ2-7; D is perhaps TRBD1 (5 bases). Trimming cost V 3 bases and J 1 base, with 11 bases left between them. Germline V gene sequence: CDR1 SGHRS, CDR2 YFSETQ. The CDR3 is 14 amino acids. CDR3: CASSSTAGSYEQYF. DNA for the CDR3: TGCGCCAGCAGCTCGACAGCCGGGTCCTACGAGCAGTACTTC.

This chain connects TRBV30 to TRBJ1-1; D not resolved. This CDR3 has 11 residues. Deletions cut 3 bases from V and 6 bases from J, with 8 bases between. Germline-derived CDR1 and CDR2 are GTSNPN and SVGIG (reference sequence). CDR3 sequence reads: CAWRLAAEAFF. The DNA of the CDR3 is TGTGCCTGGAGACTGGCGGCTGAAGCTTTCTTT.

In this sample, this clone turned up a few times. The chain is built from TRBV29-1 and TRBJ2-4; D possibly corresponds to TRBD1 (5 bases). The CDR3 is 13 amino acids. V shed 7 bases and J shed 6 bases, with 16 bases lying between them. Germline CDR1 SQVTM, CDR2 ANQGSEA. CDR3 residues: CSGRWGTTNIQYF. Here the CDR3 DNA reads TGCAGCGGCCGGTGGGGCACAACAAACATTCAGTACTTC. Variable domain in full (rest from reference TRBV29-1 and TRBJ2-4): SAVISQKPSRDICQRGTSLTIQCQVDSQVTMMFWYRQQPGQSLTLIATANQGSEATYESGFVIDKFPISRPNLTFSTLTVSNMSPEDSSIYLCSGRWGTTNIQYFGAGTRLSVL.

This clone was picked up a small number of times. The chain has TRBV7-2 and TRBJ2-5; no firm D call. Trimming pared 5 bases from V and 5 bases from J, leaving 9 bases between. CDR3 size: 12 residues. The V gene's germline CDR1 is SGHTA and CDR2 FQGNSA. The CDR3 protein is CASSPKRETQYF. Here the CDR3 DNA reads TGTGCCAGCAGCCCTAAACGCGAGACCCAGTACTTC.

This clone was detected a few times. This sequence joins TRBV5-6 and TRBJ1-2; D remains unclear. This CDR3 spans 13 amino acids. Trimming shortened V by 4 bases and J by 5 bases, and 12 bases separated the two germline ends. The V gene's germline CDR1 is SGHDT and CDR2 YYEEEE. This CDR3 is CASSQQETYGYTF. In nucleotides, the CDR3 is TGTGCCAGCAGCCAGCAGGAGACATATGGCTACACCTTC.

This clone was detected a few times. The chain combines TRBV6-5 with TRBJ1-1; maybe TRBD1 (5 bases). Trimming stripped 7 bases from V and 7 bases from J, with 10 bases between. Per germline, CDR1 MNHEY and CDR2 SVGAGI. There are 11 residues in the CDR3. The CDR3 is CASNQGGEAFF. In nucleotides, the CDR3 is TGTGCCAGCAACCAGGGAGGTGAAGCTTTCTTT.

The table lists this clone with a few counts. The V and J genes are TRBV11-1 and TRBJ1-6; no clear D gene. CDR1 is SGHAT, CDR2 FQDESV, per germline (reference sequence). Trimming stripped 3 bases from V and 7 bases from J, with 7 bases between. The CDR3 runs 13 residues. The CDR3, as DNA: TGTGCCAGCAGCTTCGGGGTAAATTCACCCCTCCACTTT. Amino acids: CASSFGVNSPLHF.

This clone was observed a handful of times. V and J are TRBV2 and TRBJ2-3, with 7 bases identical to TRBD2. After removal of 6 bases from V and 0 bases from J, the junction contained 6 bases not matched to a gene. Per germline, CDR1 SNHLY and CDR2 FYNNEI. The length of the CDR3 is 15 residues. The DNA of the CDR3 is TGTGCCAGCAGCGAGAGCGGGGTGAGCACAGATACGCAGTATTTT. It encodes CASSESGVSTDTQYF.

V gene TRBV21-1 combines with J gene TRBJ1-1; the table calls TRBD1, which could not be checked here. TRBV21-1 is classified as a pseudogene. CDR3 length: 17 amino acids. The CDR3 here is CASPRGGGAHWDTEAFF. CDR3 DNA: TGTGCCAGCCCTAGGGGTGGTGGGGCGCATTGGGACACTGAAGCTTTCTTT.

V gene TRBV6-5 combines with J gene TRBJ1-1; TRBD1 is a possible D gene (5 bases). Trimming left V 2 bases short and J 0 bases short, with 10 bases between. Germline CDR1 MNHEY, CDR2 SVGAGI. CDR3 length equals 15 residues. For the CDR3, the DNA is TGTGCCAGCAGTTACCACGGGACGTTGAACACTGAAGCTTTCTTT. Protein product: CASSYHGTLNTEAFF.

This clone was observed a few times. The chain carries TRBV5-1 and TRBJ2-7; D uncertain. CDR1 SGHRS and CDR2 YFSETQ come from the germline V gene. The CDR3 totals 13 residues. The V end lost 3 bases, the J end lost 3 bases, and 10 bases lay between the germline ends. CDR3 sequence reads: CASSSSPGYEQYF. CDR3 in DNA: TGCGCCAGCAGCTCCAGCCCGGGCTACGAGCAGTACTTC.

CDR3 protein: CASSQGGKNTEAFF. Written as DNA, the CDR3 is TGCGCCAGCAGCCAAGGGGGGAAAAACACTGAAGCTTTCTTT. The chain combines TRBV4-1 with TRBJ1-1, with D perhaps TRBD1 (5 bases). V lost 1 base and J 2 bases, leaving 8 bases between the germline ends. Germline CDR1 and CDR2: MGHRA and YSYEKL. The CDR3 covers 14 residues.